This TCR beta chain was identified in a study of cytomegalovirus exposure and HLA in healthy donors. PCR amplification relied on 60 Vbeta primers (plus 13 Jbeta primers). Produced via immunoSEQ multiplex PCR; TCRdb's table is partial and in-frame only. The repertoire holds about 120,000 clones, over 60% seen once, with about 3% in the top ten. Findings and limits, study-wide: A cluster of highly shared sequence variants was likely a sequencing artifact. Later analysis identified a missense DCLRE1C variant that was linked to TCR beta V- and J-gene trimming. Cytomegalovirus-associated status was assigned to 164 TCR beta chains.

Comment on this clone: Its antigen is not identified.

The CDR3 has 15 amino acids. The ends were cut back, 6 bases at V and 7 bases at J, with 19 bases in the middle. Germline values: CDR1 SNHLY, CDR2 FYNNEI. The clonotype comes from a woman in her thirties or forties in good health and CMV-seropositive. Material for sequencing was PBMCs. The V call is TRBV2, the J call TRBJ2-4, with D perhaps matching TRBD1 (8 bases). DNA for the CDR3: TGTGCCAGCAGACCCCAGGGGGCCGGGGGGAACATTCAGTACTTC. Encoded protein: CASRPQGAGGNIQYF. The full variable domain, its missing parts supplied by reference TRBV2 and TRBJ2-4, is EPEVTQTPSHQVTQMGQEVILRCVPISNHLYFYWYRQILGQKVEFLVSFYNNEISEKSEIFDDQFSVERPDGSNFTLKIRSTKLEDSAMYFCASRPQGAGGNIQYFGAGTRLSVL.